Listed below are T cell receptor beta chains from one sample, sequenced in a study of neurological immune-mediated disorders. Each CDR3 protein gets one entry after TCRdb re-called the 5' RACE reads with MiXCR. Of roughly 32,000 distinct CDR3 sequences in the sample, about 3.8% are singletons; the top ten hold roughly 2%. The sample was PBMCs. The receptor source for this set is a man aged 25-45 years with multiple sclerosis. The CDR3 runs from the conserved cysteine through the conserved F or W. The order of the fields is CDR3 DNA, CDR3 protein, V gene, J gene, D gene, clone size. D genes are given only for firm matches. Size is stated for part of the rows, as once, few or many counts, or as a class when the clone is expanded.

cdr3_nt: TGCAGTGCCGACTTAGACACCCAAGAGACCCAGTACTTC; cdr3_aa: CSADLDTQETQYF; v_call: TRBV20-1; j_call: TRBJ2-5; d_call: .; clone_size: many
cdr3_nt: TGTGCCAGCAGCACCAGGGGGTTCCGGGAGACCCAGTACTTC; cdr3_aa: CASSTRGFRETQYF; v_call: TRBV6-1; j_call: TRBJ2-5; d_call: TRBD1; clone_size: .
cdr3_nt: TGTGCCAGCAGCTCTAAACCGTTTAACACTGAAGCTTTCTTT; cdr3_aa: CASSSKPFNTEAFF; v_call: TRBV7-6; j_call: TRBJ1-1; d_call: .; clone_size: .
cdr3_nt: TGCGCCAGCAGCTCCACCCAAGAGACCCAGTACTTC; cdr3_aa: CASSSTQETQYF; v_call: TRBV5-1; j_call: TRBJ2-5; d_call: .; clone_size: many
cdr3_nt: TGTGCCAGCAGCTCGGCTCTTCCCGCGAGTGAGCAGTTCTTC; cdr3_aa: CASSSALPASEQFF; v_call: TRBV5-5; j_call: TRBJ2-1; d_call: .; clone_size: many
cdr3_nt: TGTGCCAGCAGTCTTCGAGATAATGAAAAACTGTTTTTT; cdr3_aa: CASSLRDNEKLFF; v_call: TRBV7-9; j_call: TRBJ1-4; d_call: .; clone_size: many
cdr3_nt: TGTGCCATCAGTGCGGCCGCGTTTACCTACGAGCAGTACTTC; cdr3_aa: CAISAAAFTYEQYF; v_call: TRBV10-3; j_call: TRBJ2-7; d_call: .; clone_size: many
cdr3_nt: TGTGCCAGCAGTTTATTGGGCACCGGGGAGCTGTTTTTT; cdr3_aa: CASSLLGTGELFF; v_call: TRBV12-3/TRBV12-4; j_call: TRBJ2-2; d_call: .; clone_size: few
cdr3_nt: TGTGCCAGCAATTGGGGGCCCGATCCTTCCTACGAGCAGTACTTC; cdr3_aa: CASNWGPDPSYEQYF; v_call: TRBV6-2/TRBV6-3; j_call: TRBJ2-7; d_call: .; clone_size: many
cdr3_nt: TGTGCCAGCTCACCCCCTCTAGGGGCTATCGGAATATCTAGCTCCTACAATGAGCAGTTCTTC; cdr3_aa: CASSPPLGAIGISSSYNEQFF; v_call: TRBV18; j_call: TRBJ2-1; d_call: .; clone_size: many
cdr3_nt: TGCAGTGCTACCCTTTGGGACAGAAACACTGAAGCTTTCTTT; cdr3_aa: CSATLWDRNTEAFF; v_call: TRBV20-1; j_call: TRBJ1-1; d_call: TRBD1; clone_size: many
cdr3_nt: TGTGCCACCAGTGATGACATCAATGAGACCCAGTACTTC; cdr3_aa: CATSDDINETQYF; v_call: TRBV24-1; j_call: TRBJ2-5; d_call: .; clone_size: many
cdr3_nt: TGTGCCAGCAGCCCCCCAGGGGTCTCGGGCACTGAAGCTTTCTTT; cdr3_aa: CASSPPGVSGTEAFF; v_call: TRBV7-8; j_call: TRBJ1-1; d_call: .; clone_size: many
cdr3_nt: TGTGCCAGCAGTCCCGGACAGGGATACCAGCCCCAGCATTTT; cdr3_aa: CASSPGQGYQPQHF; v_call: TRBV12-3/TRBV12-4; j_call: TRBJ1-5; d_call: TRBD1; clone_size: medium-sized
cdr3_nt: TGCAGTGCTAGAGGGTCCTGGGCGGTGCTAAAACGGTCAGATAGGAACACTGAAGCTTTCTTT; cdr3_aa: CSARGSWAVLKRSDRNTEAFF; v_call: TRBV20-1; j_call: TRBJ1-1; d_call: .; clone_size: many
cdr3_nt: TGCAGTGCTAGTCCTATCCGCGTTGGTCAGCCCCAGCATTTT; cdr3_aa: CSASPIRVGQPQHF; v_call: TRBV20-1; j_call: TRBJ1-5; d_call: .; clone_size: many
cdr3_nt: TGCAGTGCTAGTGGGGGGTACACCGGGGAGCTGTTTTTT; cdr3_aa: CSASGGYTGELFF; v_call: TRBV20-1; j_call: TRBJ2-2; d_call: .; clone_size: .
cdr3_nt: TGTGCCAGCAGTATGGACAGCTACGAGCAGTACTTC; cdr3_aa: CASSMDSYEQYF; v_call: TRBV25-1; j_call: TRBJ2-7; d_call: .; clone_size: many
cdr3_nt: TGCGCCAGCAGCCAGGGTATTAGCGGGGGGAGATCAGATACGCAGTATTTT; cdr3_aa: CASSQGISGGRSDTQYF; v_call: TRBV4-3; j_call: TRBJ2-3; d_call: TRBD2; clone_size: many
cdr3_nt: TGTGCCAGCAGCCGTCGGGTAGGGGGAGATACTGAAGCTTTCTTT; cdr3_aa: CASSRRVGGDTEAFF; v_call: TRBV5-4; j_call: TRBJ1-1; d_call: .; clone_size: many
cdr3_nt: TGTGCCAGTAGCGGGACTAGCGGGGGTACGCAGTATTTT; cdr3_aa: CASSGTSGGTQYF; v_call: TRBV9; j_call: TRBJ2-3; d_call: TRBD2; clone_size: .
cdr3_nt: TGTGCCAGCAGCGTAGTTAAAGGGAGCACAGATACGCAGTATTTT; cdr3_aa: CASSVVKGSTDTQYF; v_call: TRBV9; j_call: TRBJ2-3; d_call: .; clone_size: medium-sized
cdr3_nt: TGCAGTGCTAGAGGAGCGGGGGGTGGCACAGATACGCAGTATTTT; cdr3_aa: CSARGAGGGTDTQYF; v_call: TRBV20-1; j_call: TRBJ2-3; d_call: TRBD2; clone_size: medium-sized
cdr3_nt: TGCAGTGCAGAAACGGGACAGGGCTACGAGCAGTACTTC; cdr3_aa: CSAETGQGYEQYF; v_call: TRBV20-1; j_call: TRBJ2-7; d_call: TRBD1; clone_size: many
cdr3_nt: TGTGCCAGCGCCGGCGGGACCCAAGGGCCGTTTAACTATGGCTACACCTTC; cdr3_aa: CASAGGTQGPFNYGYTF; v_call: TRBV12-3/TRBV12-4; j_call: TRBJ1-2; d_call: .; clone_size: many
cdr3_nt: TGTGCCAGCAGCCAAGATACGCCAGGGGGCCAGGAGACCCAGTACTTC; cdr3_aa: CASSQDTPGGQETQYF; v_call: TRBV4-2; j_call: TRBJ2-5; d_call: TRBD1; clone_size: many
cdr3_nt: TGCGCCAGCAGCGGACTTGGGACTCTGGAGGAAGGAAGCACTGAAGCTTTCTTT; cdr3_aa: CASSGLGTLEEGSTEAFF; v_call: TRBV5-1; j_call: TRBJ1-1; d_call: .; clone_size: .
cdr3_nt: TGTGCCAGCAGTTCCCCGGCCGAAACGGGGAACTCTGGGGCCAACGTCCTGACTTTC; cdr3_aa: CASSSPAETGNSGANVLTF; v_call: TRBV6-5; j_call: TRBJ2-6; d_call: .; clone_size: many
cdr3_nt: TGTGCCAGCAGCGGGCTAGCGGGGGGCACTGGGGCCAACGTCCTGACTTTC; cdr3_aa: CASSGLAGGTGANVLTF; v_call: TRBV2; j_call: TRBJ2-6; d_call: TRBD2; clone_size: many
cdr3_nt: TGTGCCAGCAGCTTAGCGCGCCTGGCCGGGGAGCTGTTTTTT; cdr3_aa: CASSLARLAGELFF; v_call: TRBV7-8; j_call: TRBJ2-2; d_call: .; clone_size: many
cdr3_nt: TGCAGTGCTAGACCGGGCAGCGGCTACACAGATACGCAGTATTTT; cdr3_aa: CSARPGSGYTDTQYF; v_call: TRBV20-1; j_call: TRBJ2-3; d_call: .; clone_size: many
cdr3_nt: TGTGCCAGCAGGCGGGACAGCCCCAGCTCCTACAATGAGCAGTTCTTC; cdr3_aa: CASRRDSPSSYNEQFF; v_call: TRBV6-1; j_call: TRBJ2-1; d_call: .; clone_size: .
cdr3_nt: TGCGCCAGCAGTGAGCCCGGGGGGCAATATGGCTACACCTTC; cdr3_aa: CASSEPGGQYGYTF; v_call: TRBV10-2; j_call: TRBJ1-2; d_call: .; clone_size: many
cdr3_nt: TGCGCCAGCAGCCTACAGGGGGGTCAAGGCTACACCTTC; cdr3_aa: CASSLQGGQGYTF; v_call: TRBV10-2; j_call: TRBJ1-2; d_call: TRBD1; clone_size: many
cdr3_nt: TGTGCCAGCAGCTTGGGGGGGTCTGCCTACAATGAGCAGTTCTTC; cdr3_aa: CASSLGGSAYNEQFF; v_call: TRBV5-8; j_call: TRBJ2-1; d_call: .; clone_size: .
cdr3_nt: TGTGCCAGCAGCGACGGGCTGCGGGAGACCCAGTACTTC; cdr3_aa: CASSDGLRETQYF; v_call: TRBV7-2; j_call: TRBJ2-5; d_call: .; clone_size: many
cdr3_nt: TGTGCCATCAGGAAGGAGGGTAGCAATCAGCCCCAGAATTTT; cdr3_aa: CAIRKEGSNQPQNF; v_call: TRBV10-3; j_call: TRBJ1-5; d_call: .; clone_size: many
cdr3_nt: TGTGCCAGCAGCAACCGGGACAGGGGTTCAGATACGCAGTATTTT; cdr3_aa: CASSNRDRGSDTQYF; v_call: TRBV7-6; j_call: TRBJ2-3; d_call: TRBD1; clone_size: many
cdr3_nt: TGCGCCAGCAGCTTACAGAGCCTTACAGGGGGCACAGATACGCAGTATTTT; cdr3_aa: CASSLQSLTGGTDTQYF; v_call: TRBV5-1; j_call: TRBJ2-3; d_call: TRBD1; clone_size: many
cdr3_nt: TGTGCCAGCAGTTTCTCCAGGGGATATGAGACCCAGTACTTC; cdr3_aa: CASSFSRGYETQYF; v_call: TRBV12-3/TRBV12-4; j_call: TRBJ2-5; d_call: .; clone_size: many
cdr3_nt: TGCGCCAGCAGCCAAGGACAGGGGCCCCTCTATGGCTACACCTTC; cdr3_aa: CASSQGQGPLYGYTF; v_call: TRBV4-1; j_call: TRBJ1-2; d_call: TRBD1; clone_size: .
cdr3_nt: TGTGCCAGCAGCCAGCAGGGGGCCGGGCAGTTCTTC; cdr3_aa: CASSQQGAGQFF; v_call: TRBV12-3/TRBV12-4; j_call: TRBJ2-1; d_call: TRBD1; clone_size: many
cdr3_nt: TGTGCCAGCTCACCCAGTTTAACAGGGGATCAGCCCCAGCATTTT; cdr3_aa: CASSPSLTGDQPQHF; v_call: TRBV18; j_call: TRBJ1-5; d_call: TRBD1; clone_size: many
cdr3_nt: TGCAGTGGCGGCAACCAAGAGACCCAGTACTTC; cdr3_aa: CSGGNQETQYF; v_call: TRBV20-1; j_call: TRBJ2-5; d_call: .; clone_size: many
cdr3_nt: TGTGCCAGCAGCTTAGGGCCGGGACAGGCAAACGAGCAGTACTTC; cdr3_aa: CASSLGPGQANEQYF; v_call: TRBV7-9; j_call: TRBJ2-7; d_call: TRBD1; clone_size: few
cdr3_nt: TGTGCCAGCAGCCATTATTCAGATACGCAGTATTTT; cdr3_aa: CASSHYSDTQYF; v_call: TRBV7-2; j_call: TRBJ2-3; d_call: .; clone_size: many
cdr3_nt: TGCAGTGCTAGCCCCCAGGGCTACGAGCAGTACTTC; cdr3_aa: CSASPQGYEQYF; v_call: TRBV20-1; j_call: TRBJ2-7; d_call: .; clone_size: many
cdr3_nt: TGCGCCAGCAGCTTAGATCAGGGGATAACCGGCTACACCTTC; cdr3_aa: CASSLDQGITGYTF; v_call: TRBV5-1; j_call: TRBJ1-2; d_call: .; clone_size: many
cdr3_nt: TGTGCCAGCAGTCGTGACGGACCCTACGAGCAGTACTTC; cdr3_aa: CASSRDGPYEQYF; v_call: TRBV6-2/TRBV6-3; j_call: TRBJ2-7; d_call: .; clone_size: large
cdr3_nt: TGCGCCAGCAGCTTCGTGGGGGGGGACACCTACGAGCAGTACTTC; cdr3_aa: CASSFVGGDTYEQYF; v_call: TRBV5-1; j_call: TRBJ2-7; d_call: .; clone_size: .
cdr3_nt: TGCAGTGCTAGAGGTCGGGACGCCTACAATGAGCAGTTCTTC; cdr3_aa: CSARGRDAYNEQFF; v_call: TRBV20-1; j_call: TRBJ2-1; d_call: .; clone_size: many
cdr3_nt: TGTGCCAGCAGCGTAGACGGGGGGCATACAGATACGCAGTATTTT; cdr3_aa: CASSVDGGHTDTQYF; v_call: TRBV9; j_call: TRBJ2-3; d_call: .; clone_size: many
cdr3_nt: TGTGCCAGCAGCTCTCCGGGACTCACCAGATATGGCTACACCTTC; cdr3_aa: CASSSPGLTRYGYTF; v_call: TRBV7-2; j_call: TRBJ1-2; d_call: .; clone_size: many